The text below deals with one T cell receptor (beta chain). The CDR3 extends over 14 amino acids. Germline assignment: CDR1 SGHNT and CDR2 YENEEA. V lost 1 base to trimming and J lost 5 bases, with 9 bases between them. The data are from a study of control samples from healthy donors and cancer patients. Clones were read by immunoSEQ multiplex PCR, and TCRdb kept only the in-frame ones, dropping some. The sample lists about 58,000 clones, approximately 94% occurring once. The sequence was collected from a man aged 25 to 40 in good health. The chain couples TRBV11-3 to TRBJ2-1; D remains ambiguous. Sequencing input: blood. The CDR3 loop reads CASSLGGVNNEQFF. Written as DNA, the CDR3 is TGTGCCAGCAGCTTAGGGGGTGTAAACAATGAGCAGTTCTTC.